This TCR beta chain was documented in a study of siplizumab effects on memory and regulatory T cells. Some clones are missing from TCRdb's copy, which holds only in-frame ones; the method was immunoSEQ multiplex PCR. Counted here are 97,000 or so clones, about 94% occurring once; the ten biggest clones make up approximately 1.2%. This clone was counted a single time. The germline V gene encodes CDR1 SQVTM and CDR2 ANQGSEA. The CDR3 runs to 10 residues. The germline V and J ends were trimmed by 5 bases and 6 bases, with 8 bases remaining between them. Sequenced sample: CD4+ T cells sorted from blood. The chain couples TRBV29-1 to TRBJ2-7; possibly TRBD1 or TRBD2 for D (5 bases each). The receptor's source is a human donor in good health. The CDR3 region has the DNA TGCAGCGTTAGGGACGCCGAGCAGTACTTC. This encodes CSVRDAEQYF.